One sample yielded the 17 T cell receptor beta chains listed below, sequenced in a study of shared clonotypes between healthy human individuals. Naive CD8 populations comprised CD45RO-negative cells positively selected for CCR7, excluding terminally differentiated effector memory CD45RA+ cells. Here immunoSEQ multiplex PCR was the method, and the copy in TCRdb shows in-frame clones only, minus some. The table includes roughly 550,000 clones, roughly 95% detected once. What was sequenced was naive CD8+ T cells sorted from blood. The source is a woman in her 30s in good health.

CDR3 in amino acids: CAISPEGVPGHSYEQYF. CDR3 nucleotide sequence: TGTGCCATCAGCCCAGAGGGGGTACCGGGACATTCCTACGAGCAGTACTTC. The chain employs TRBV10-3 and TRBJ2-7, with D perhaps TRBD1 (6 bases). The germline V gene has CDR1 ENHRY and CDR2 SYGVKD. The CDR3 has 17 residues. Trimming took off 6 bases at V and 1 base at J, with 22 bases between the two ends.

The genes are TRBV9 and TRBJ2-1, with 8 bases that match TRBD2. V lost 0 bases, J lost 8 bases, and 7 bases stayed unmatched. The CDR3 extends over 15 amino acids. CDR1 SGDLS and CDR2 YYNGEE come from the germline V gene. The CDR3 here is CASSVEASGFYEQFF. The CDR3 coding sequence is TGTGCCAGCAGCGTAGAGGCTAGCGGGTTCTATGAGCAGTTCTTC.

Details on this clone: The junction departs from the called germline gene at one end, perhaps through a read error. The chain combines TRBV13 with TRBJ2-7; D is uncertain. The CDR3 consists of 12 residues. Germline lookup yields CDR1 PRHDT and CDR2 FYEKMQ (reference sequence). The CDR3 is CASSIGNYEQYF. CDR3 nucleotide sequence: TGTGCCAGCAGCATAGGGAACTACGAGCAGTACTTC.

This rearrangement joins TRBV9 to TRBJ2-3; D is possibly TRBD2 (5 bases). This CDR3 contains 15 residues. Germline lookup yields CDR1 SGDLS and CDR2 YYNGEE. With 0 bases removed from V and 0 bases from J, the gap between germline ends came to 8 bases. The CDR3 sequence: CASSVAGRSTDTQYF. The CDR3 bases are TGTGCCAGCAGCGTAGCGGGGAGAAGCACAGATACGCAGTATTTT.

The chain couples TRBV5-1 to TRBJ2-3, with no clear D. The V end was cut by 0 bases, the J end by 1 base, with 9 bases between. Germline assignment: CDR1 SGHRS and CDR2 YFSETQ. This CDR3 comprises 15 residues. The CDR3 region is CASSLDSRGTDTQYF. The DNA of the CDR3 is TGCGCCAGCAGCTTGGATTCTCGCGGCACAGATACGCAGTATTTT.

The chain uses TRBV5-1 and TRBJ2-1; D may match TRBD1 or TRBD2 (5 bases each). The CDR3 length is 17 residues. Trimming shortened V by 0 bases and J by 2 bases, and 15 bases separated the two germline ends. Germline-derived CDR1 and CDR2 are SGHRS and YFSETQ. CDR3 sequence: CASSLGQGPTAYNEQFF. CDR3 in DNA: TGCGCCAGCAGCTTGGGGCAGGGACCCACAGCCTACAATGAGCAGTTCTTC.

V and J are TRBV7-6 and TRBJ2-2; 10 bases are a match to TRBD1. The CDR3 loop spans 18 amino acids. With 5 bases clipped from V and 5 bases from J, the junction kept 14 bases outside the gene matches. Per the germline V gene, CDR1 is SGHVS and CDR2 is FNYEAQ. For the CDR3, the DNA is TGTGCCAGCAGCCCGAGATCCTTCCCGGGACAGGGGACCGGGGAGCTGTTTTTT. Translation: CASSPRSFPGQGTGELFF.

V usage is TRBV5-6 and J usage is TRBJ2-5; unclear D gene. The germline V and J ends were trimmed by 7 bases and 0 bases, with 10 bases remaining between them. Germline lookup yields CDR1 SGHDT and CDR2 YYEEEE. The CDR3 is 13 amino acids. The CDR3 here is CASGSGNQETQYF. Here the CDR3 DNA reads TGTGCCAGCGGGTCGGGCAACCAAGAGACCCAGTACTTC.

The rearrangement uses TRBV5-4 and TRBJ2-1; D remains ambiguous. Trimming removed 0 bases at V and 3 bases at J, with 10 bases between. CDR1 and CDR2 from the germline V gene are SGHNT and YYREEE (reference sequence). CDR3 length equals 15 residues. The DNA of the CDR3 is TGTGCCAGCAGCTTGGCCGTCAGGAGCTACAATGAGCAGTTCTTC. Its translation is CASSLAVRSYNEQFF.

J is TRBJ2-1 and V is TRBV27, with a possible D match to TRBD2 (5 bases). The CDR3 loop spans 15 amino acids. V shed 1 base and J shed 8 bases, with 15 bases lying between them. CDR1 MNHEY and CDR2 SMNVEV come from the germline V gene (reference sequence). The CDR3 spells CASSLLGAWADEQFF. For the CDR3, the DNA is TGTGCCAGCAGTTTATTGGGAGCCTGGGCCGATGAGCAGTTCTTC.

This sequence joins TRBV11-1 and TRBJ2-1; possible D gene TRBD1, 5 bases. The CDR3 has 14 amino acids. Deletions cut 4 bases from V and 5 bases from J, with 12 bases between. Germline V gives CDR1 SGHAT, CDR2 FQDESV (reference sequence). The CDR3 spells CASSSSDRHNEQFF. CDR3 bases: TGTGCCAGCAGCTCATCCGACAGACACAATGAGCAGTTCTTC.

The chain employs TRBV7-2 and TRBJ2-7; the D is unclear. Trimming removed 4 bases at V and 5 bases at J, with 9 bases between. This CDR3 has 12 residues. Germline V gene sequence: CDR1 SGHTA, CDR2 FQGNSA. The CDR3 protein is CASSSLYNEQYF. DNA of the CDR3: TGTGCCAGCAGCTCCCTATACAACGAGCAGTACTTC.

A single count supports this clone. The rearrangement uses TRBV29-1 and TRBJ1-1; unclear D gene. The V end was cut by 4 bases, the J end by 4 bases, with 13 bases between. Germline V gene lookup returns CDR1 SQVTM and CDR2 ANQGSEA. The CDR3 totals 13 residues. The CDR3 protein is CSVGIGEGTEAFF. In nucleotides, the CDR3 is TGCAGCGTTGGGATTGGCGAGGGCACTGAAGCTTTCTTT.

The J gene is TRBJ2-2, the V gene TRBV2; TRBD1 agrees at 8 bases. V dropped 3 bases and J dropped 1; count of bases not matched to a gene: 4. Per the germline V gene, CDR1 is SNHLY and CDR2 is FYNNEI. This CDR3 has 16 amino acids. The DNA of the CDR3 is TGTGCCAGCAGTGACGGTACAGGGGGGAACACCGGGGAGCTGTTTTTT. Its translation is CASSDGTGGNTGELFF.

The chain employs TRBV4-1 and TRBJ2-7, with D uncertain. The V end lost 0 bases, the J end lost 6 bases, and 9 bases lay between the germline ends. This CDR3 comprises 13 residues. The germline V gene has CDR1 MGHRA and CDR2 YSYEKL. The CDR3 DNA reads TGCGCCAGCAGCCAAGATGTGGAAAGCGAGCAGTACTTC. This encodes CASSQDVESEQYF.

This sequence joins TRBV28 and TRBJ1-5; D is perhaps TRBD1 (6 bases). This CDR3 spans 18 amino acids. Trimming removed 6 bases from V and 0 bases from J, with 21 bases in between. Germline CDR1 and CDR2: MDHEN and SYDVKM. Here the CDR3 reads CASSPAGAVPYSNQPQHF. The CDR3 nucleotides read TGTGCCAGCAGCCCAGCGGGGGCAGTTCCGTATAGCAATCAGCCCCAGCATTTT. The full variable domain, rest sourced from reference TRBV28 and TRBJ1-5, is DVKVTQSSRYLVKRTGEKVFLECVQDMDHENMFWYRQDPGLGLRLIYFSYDVKMKEKGDIPEGYSVSREKKERFSLILESASTNQTSMYLCASSPAGAVPYSNQPQHFGDGTRLSIL.

The CDR3 nucleotides read TGTGCCAGCAGTTATGGTAGCGGGAACACCGGGGAGCTGTTTTTT. Protein: CASSYGSGNTGELFF. The V and J genes are TRBV6-5 and TRBJ2-2; tentative D call: TRBD2 (6 bases). V shed 3 bases and J shed 1 base, with 9 bases lying between them. Germline V gene sequence: CDR1 MNHEY, CDR2 SVGAGI. The CDR3 length is 15 residues.